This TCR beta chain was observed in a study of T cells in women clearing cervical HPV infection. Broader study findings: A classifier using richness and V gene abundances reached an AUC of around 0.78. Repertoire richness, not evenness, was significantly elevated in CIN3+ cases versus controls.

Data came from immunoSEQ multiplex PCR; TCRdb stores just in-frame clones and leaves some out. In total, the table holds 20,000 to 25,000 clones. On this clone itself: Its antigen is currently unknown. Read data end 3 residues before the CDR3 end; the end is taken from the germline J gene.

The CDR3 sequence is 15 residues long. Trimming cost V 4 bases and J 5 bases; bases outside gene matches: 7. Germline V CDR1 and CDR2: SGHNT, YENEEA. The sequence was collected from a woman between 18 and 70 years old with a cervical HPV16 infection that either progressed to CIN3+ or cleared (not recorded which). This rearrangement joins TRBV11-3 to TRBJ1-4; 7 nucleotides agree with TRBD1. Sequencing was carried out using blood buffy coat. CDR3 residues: CASSSPTGQNEKLFF. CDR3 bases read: TGTGCCAGCAGCTCCCCGACAGGGCAGAATGAAAAA.